This paragraph covers one T cell receptor (beta chain) sequence. What it binds is unknown. CDR1 and CDR2 from the germline V gene are GTSNPN and SVGIG (reference sequence). The V segment lost 3 bases and the J segment 3 bases; nucleotides outside the gene matches: 7. This CDR3 is built from 14 residues. TCRdb reanalysed the RT-PCR reads using MiXCR and keeps one entry per CDR3 protein. Found here are around 790,000 distinct CDR3 sequences, 21% of them singletons; the top ten hold roughly 10%. This sample is drawn from a study of response to subunit inactivated influenza vaccine. Findings of the study overall: Authors suggested each seasonal flu vaccination may recruit only limited numbers of new T cells.

Sequenced here: PBMCs from blood, sampled 5 days after vaccination. The gene calls are TRBV30 and TRBJ1-2, with 7 bases fitting TRBD1. This TCR was sampled from a middle-aged man who received an inactivated influenza vaccine. The chain's CDR3 is CAWRLTGTHYGYTF. Here the CDR3 DNA reads TGTGCCTGGAGGCTGACAGGGACACACTATGGCTACACCTTC.